Listed below are T cell receptor beta chains from one sample, sequenced in a study of T cells in Graves' hyperthyroidism and ophthalmopathy. One entry per CDR3 protein results from TCRdb running MiXCR on the multiplex PCR reads. Of around 340,000 distinct CDR3 sequences in the sample, approximately 22% were seen once. The sample taken for sequencing was blood. These receptor sequences come from a woman in her 50s with Graves' hyperthyroidism. The CDR3 runs from the conserved cysteine through the conserved F or W. The D gene is left open where the match is weak. Size tells how often a clone was seen (once, few, many) or the class of an expanded clone, and some rows leave it out.

d_gene: -; j_gene: TRBJ1-1; v_gene: TRBV12-3/TRBV12-4; abundance: many; CDR3aa: CASSSGHQNTEAFF; CDR3nt: TGTGCCAGCAGTTCGGGACACCAGAACACTGAAGCTTTCTTT
d_gene: -; j_gene: TRBJ1-5; v_gene: TRBV20-1; abundance: -; CDR3aa: CSARSGNNQPQHF; CDR3nt: TGCAGTGCTAGGTCAGGGAACAATCAGCCCCAGCATTTT
d_gene: -; j_gene: TRBJ1-3; v_gene: TRBV27; abundance: many; CDR3aa: CASSLRETGNTIYF; CDR3nt: TGTGCCAGCAGTTTACGAGAGACTGGAAACACCATATATTTT
d_gene: -; j_gene: TRBJ1-1; v_gene: TRBV29-1; abundance: many; CDR3aa: CSVVRGDTEAFF; CDR3nt: TGCAGCGTTGTAAGGGGAGACACTGAAGCTTTCTTT
d_gene: TRBD2; j_gene: TRBJ2-3; v_gene: TRBV20-1; abundance: many; CDR3aa: CSAISGLAGVIDTQYF; CDR3nt: TGCAGTGCTATCTCAGGACTAGCGGGAGTGATAGATACGCAGTATTTT
d_gene: -; j_gene: TRBJ1-5; v_gene: TRBV10-3; abundance: once; CDR3aa: CAIRGDLNQPQHF; CDR3nt: TGTGCCATCAGGGGGGACCTTAATCAGCCCCAGCATTTT
d_gene: TRBD1; j_gene: TRBJ2-1; v_gene: TRBV15; abundance: -; CDR3aa: CATSRVRTGPYNEQFF; CDR3nt: TGTGCCACCAGCAGGGTTAGGACAGGGCCGTACAATGAGCAGTTCTTC
d_gene: TRBD2; j_gene: TRBJ2-7; v_gene: TRBV27; abundance: many; CDR3aa: CASGRVRTSGRALENEQYF; CDR3nt: TGTGCCAGCGGCAGGGTCCGGACTAGCGGGAGGGCCCTCGAAAACGAGCAGTACTTC
d_gene: -; j_gene: TRBJ2-7; v_gene: TRBV11-1; abundance: many; CDR3aa: CASRFQASSYEQYF; CDR3nt: TGTGCCAGCAGATTCCAGGCGAGCTCCTACGAGCAGTACTTC
d_gene: TRBD1; j_gene: TRBJ1-5; v_gene: TRBV2; abundance: once; CDR3aa: CASSEVGTGANQPQHF; CDR3nt: TGTGCCAGCAGTGAAGTCGGGACAGGGGCCAATCAGCCCCAGCATTTT
d_gene: -; j_gene: TRBJ1-2; v_gene: TRBV5-5; abundance: few; CDR3aa: CASSGAGTDYGYTF; CDR3nt: TGTGCCAGCAGCGGGGCGGGGACTGACTATGGCTACACCTTC
d_gene: TRBD1; j_gene: TRBJ2-4; v_gene: TRBV10-2; abundance: -; CDR3aa: CASSGDRKNIQYF; CDR3nt: TGCGCCAGCAGTGGGGACAGAAAAAACATTCAGTACTTC
d_gene: TRBD1; j_gene: TRBJ1-1; v_gene: TRBV7-3; abundance: many; CDR3aa: CASSKQTGLNTEAFF; CDR3nt: TGTGCCAGCAGCAAACAGACAGGGTTGAACACTGAAGCTTTCTTT
d_gene: TRBD1; j_gene: TRBJ1-2; v_gene: TRBV5-1; abundance: -; CDR3aa: CASSSKTGTGAGYGYTF; CDR3nt: TGCGCCAGCAGCTCAAAAACGGGTACAGGGGCCGGCTATGGCTACACCTTC
d_gene: TRBD2; j_gene: TRBJ2-7; v_gene: TRBV28; abundance: many; CDR3aa: CASSFPSGNLYEQYF; CDR3nt: TGTGCCAGCAGTTTTCCAAGCGGGAATCTCTACGAGCAGTACTTC
d_gene: -; j_gene: TRBJ2-2; v_gene: TRBV18; abundance: many; CDR3aa: CASSPRGSNTGELFF; CDR3nt: TGTGCCAGCTCACCACGGGGTTCCAACACCGGGGAGCTGTTTTTT
d_gene: -; j_gene: TRBJ2-6; v_gene: TRBV20-1; abundance: few; CDR3aa: CSARVFAGANVLTF; CDR3nt: TGCAGTGCTAGAGTCTTTGCTGGGGCCAACGTCCTGACTTTC
d_gene: -; j_gene: TRBJ2-3; v_gene: TRBV11-1; abundance: -; CDR3aa: CASSHRLQGTASTDTQYF; CDR3nt: TGCGCCAGCAGCCACCGACTACAGGGGACTGCTAGCACAGATACGCAGTATTTT
d_gene: -; j_gene: TRBJ1-5; v_gene: TRBV5-6; abundance: -; CDR3aa: CASSQEGPYQPQHF; CDR3nt: TGTGCCAGCAGCCAAGAGGGTCCTTATCAGCCCCAGCATTTT
d_gene: TRBD2; j_gene: TRBJ2-5; v_gene: TRBV6-4; abundance: -; CDR3aa: CASSEELAGGREAQYF; CDR3nt: TGTGCCAGCAGTGAAGAGCTAGCGGGAGGAAGAGAGGCCCAGTACTTC
d_gene: -; j_gene: TRBJ2-6; v_gene: TRBV6-1; abundance: many; CDR3aa: CASRPDSTGTSSGANVLTF; CDR3nt: TGTGCCAGCAGACCCGACTCGACAGGGACTAGCTCTGGGGCCAACGTCCTGACTTTC
d_gene: -; j_gene: TRBJ1-1; v_gene: TRBV28; abundance: few; CDR3aa: CASRSMNTEAFF; CDR3nt: TGTGCCAGCAGGTCGATGAACACTGAAGCTTTCTTT
d_gene: -; j_gene: TRBJ2-1; v_gene: TRBV6-2/TRBV6-3; abundance: -; CDR3aa: CASSYGAPQDHNEQFF; CDR3nt: TGTGCCAGCAGTTACGGAGCGCCCCAGGACCACAATGAGCAGTTCTTC
d_gene: TRBD2; j_gene: TRBJ2-7; v_gene: TRBV6-1; abundance: many; CDR3aa: CASEISVGGFGEQYF; CDR3nt: TGTGCCAGCGAAATAAGTGTGGGGGGGTTCGGCGAGCAGTACTTC
d_gene: -; j_gene: TRBJ2-7; v_gene: TRBV7-9; abundance: many; CDR3aa: CAITGTGDSYEQYF; CDR3nt: TGTGCCATCACCGGGACCGGCGATTCCTACGAGCAGTACTTC
d_gene: -; j_gene: TRBJ1-1; v_gene: TRBV29-1; abundance: few; CDR3aa: CSVERSRGTEAFF; CDR3nt: TGCAGCGTTGAAAGATCTCGGGGGACTGAAGCTTTCTTT
d_gene: -; j_gene: TRBJ1-5; v_gene: TRBV12-3/TRBV12-4; abundance: once; CDR3aa: CASSLSNHNQPQHF; CDR3nt: TGTGCCAGCAGTTTATCGAACCACAATCAGCCCCAGCATTTT
d_gene: -; j_gene: TRBJ2-5; v_gene: TRBV20-1; abundance: -; CDR3aa: CSARGGYERLRQTQYF; CDR3nt: TGCAGTGCTAGAGGGGGGTATGAGCGTTTACGTCAGACCCAGTACTTC
d_gene: -; j_gene: TRBJ1-1; v_gene: TRBV9; abundance: -; CDR3aa: CASSVARQTEAFF; CDR3nt: TGTGCCAGCAGCGTAGCCAGACAGACTGAAGCTTTCTTT
d_gene: TRBD1; j_gene: TRBJ2-1; v_gene: TRBV7-9; abundance: many; CDR3aa: CASSSTGGEKGLYNEQFF; CDR3nt: TGTGCCAGCAGCTCTACAGGGGGCGAAAAGGGCCTCTACAATGAGCAGTTCTTC
d_gene: -; j_gene: TRBJ2-3; v_gene: TRBV20-1; abundance: many; CDR3aa: CSARPGDTQYF; CDR3nt: TGCAGTGCTAGGCCGGGAGATACGCAGTATTTT
d_gene: -; j_gene: TRBJ2-3; v_gene: TRBV20-1; abundance: many; CDR3aa: CSATSPRVTSTDTQYF; CDR3nt: TGCAGTGCTACTTCTCCGCGGGTCACTAGCACAGATACGCAGTATTTT
d_gene: -; j_gene: TRBJ2-5; v_gene: TRBV7-6; abundance: many; CDR3aa: CASSLGGRVSETQYF; CDR3nt: TGTGCCAGCAGCTTAGGGGGCAGGGTTTCAGAGACCCAGTACTTC
d_gene: -; j_gene: TRBJ1-1; v_gene: TRBV15; abundance: few; CDR3aa: CATSRVGGNTEAFF; CDR3nt: TGTGCCACCAGCAGAGTGGGCGGGAACACTGAAGCTTTCTTT
d_gene: TRBD2; j_gene: TRBJ2-2; v_gene: TRBV5-1; abundance: -; CDR3aa: CASSLDPTSVTGELFF; CDR3nt: TGCGCCAGCAGCTTGGATCCGACTAGCGTCACCGGGGAGCTGTTTTTT
d_gene: -; j_gene: TRBJ1-4; v_gene: TRBV11-3; abundance: many; CDR3aa: CASSLDQGPNEKLFF; CDR3nt: TGTGCCAGCAGCTTAGACCAGGGGCCGAATGAAAAACTGTTTTTT
d_gene: TRBD2; j_gene: TRBJ2-1; v_gene: TRBV19; abundance: -; CDR3aa: CASKRAGDYNEQFF; CDR3nt: TGTGCCAGTAAAAGAGCGGGGGATTACAATGAGCAGTTCTTC
d_gene: -; j_gene: TRBJ2-6; v_gene: TRBV9; abundance: -; CDR3aa: CASRDAPSGANVLTF; CDR3nt: TGTGCCAGCAGAGACGCCCCCTCTGGGGCCAACGTCCTGACTTTC
d_gene: -; j_gene: TRBJ1-2; v_gene: TRBV15; abundance: many; CDR3aa: CATSRGEGRNYGYTF; CDR3nt: TGTGCCACCAGCAGAGGCGAGGGGCGCAACTATGGCTACACCTTC
d_gene: -; j_gene: TRBJ2-2; v_gene: TRBV7-9; abundance: few; CDR3aa: CASSSGPPGTGELFF; CDR3nt: TGTGCCAGCAGCTCAGGGCCTCCGGGGACCGGGGAGCTGTTTTTT
d_gene: -; j_gene: TRBJ2-7; v_gene: TRBV7-8; abundance: -; CDR3aa: CANSLVGSSSYEQYF; CDR3nt: TGTGCCAACAGCTTAGTGGGCTCGAGCTCCTACGAGCAGTACTTC
d_gene: TRBD1; j_gene: TRBJ2-7; v_gene: TRBV7-2; abundance: -; CDR3aa: CASSSYPDRTGRNEQYF; CDR3nt: TGTGCCAGCAGCTCCTACCCCGACAGGACAGGGAGGAACGAGCAGTACTTC
d_gene: TRBD2; j_gene: TRBJ2-1; v_gene: TRBV20-1; abundance: many; CDR3aa: CSASDLAGSSYNEQFF; CDR3nt: TGCAGTGCTAGTGACCTAGCGGGAAGCTCCTACAATGAGCAGTTCTTC
d_gene: TRBD1; j_gene: TRBJ1-1; v_gene: TRBV5-1; abundance: many; CDR3aa: CASSLGTGGASEAFF; CDR3nt: TGCGCCAGCAGTCTCGGGACAGGGGGCGCCTCTGAAGCTTTCTTT
d_gene: -; j_gene: TRBJ1-1; v_gene: TRBV13; abundance: many; CDR3aa: CASSLGQANTEAFF; CDR3nt: TGTGCCAGCAGCTTAGGGCAGGCGAACACTGAAGCTTTCTTT
d_gene: TRBD1; j_gene: TRBJ1-4; v_gene: TRBV7-9; abundance: -; CDR3aa: CASSLHRGTGGEKLFF; CDR3nt: TGTGCCAGCAGCTTACATCGTGGGACAGGCGGGGAAAAACTGTTTTTT
d_gene: -; j_gene: TRBJ2-4; v_gene: TRBV2; abundance: few; CDR3aa: CASSPPGTPLYF; CDR3nt: TGTGCCAGCAGCCCTCCGGGGACTCCTCTGTACTTC
d_gene: -; j_gene: TRBJ1-5; v_gene: TRBV6-5; abundance: -; CDR3aa: CASSYTHSNQPQHF; CDR3nt: TGTGCCAGCAGTTACACGCATAGCAATCAGCCCCAGCATTTT
d_gene: TRBD2; j_gene: TRBJ2-1; v_gene: TRBV30; abundance: -; CDR3aa: CAWSVGTSGRAGGDEQFF; CDR3nt: TGTGCCTGGAGTGTTGGGACTAGCGGGAGGGCCGGTGGGGATGAGCAGTTCTTC
d_gene: -; j_gene: TRBJ1-1; v_gene: TRBV10-1; abundance: few; CDR3aa: CASSESGRGGTEAFF; CDR3nt: TGCGCCAGCAGTGAGTCGGGCAGGGGAGGCACTGAAGCTTTCTTT
d_gene: -; j_gene: TRBJ2-5; v_gene: TRBV10-3; abundance: -; CDR3aa: CAISGSLRGQETQYF; CDR3nt: TGTGCCATCAGTGGGTCTTTGAGGGGACAAGAGACCCAGTACTTC
d_gene: TRBD2; j_gene: TRBJ2-7; v_gene: TRBV28; abundance: many; CDR3aa: CASSLRRTRSYEQYF; CDR3nt: TGTGCCAGCAGTTTACGGCGGACTAGATCCTACGAGCAGTACTTC